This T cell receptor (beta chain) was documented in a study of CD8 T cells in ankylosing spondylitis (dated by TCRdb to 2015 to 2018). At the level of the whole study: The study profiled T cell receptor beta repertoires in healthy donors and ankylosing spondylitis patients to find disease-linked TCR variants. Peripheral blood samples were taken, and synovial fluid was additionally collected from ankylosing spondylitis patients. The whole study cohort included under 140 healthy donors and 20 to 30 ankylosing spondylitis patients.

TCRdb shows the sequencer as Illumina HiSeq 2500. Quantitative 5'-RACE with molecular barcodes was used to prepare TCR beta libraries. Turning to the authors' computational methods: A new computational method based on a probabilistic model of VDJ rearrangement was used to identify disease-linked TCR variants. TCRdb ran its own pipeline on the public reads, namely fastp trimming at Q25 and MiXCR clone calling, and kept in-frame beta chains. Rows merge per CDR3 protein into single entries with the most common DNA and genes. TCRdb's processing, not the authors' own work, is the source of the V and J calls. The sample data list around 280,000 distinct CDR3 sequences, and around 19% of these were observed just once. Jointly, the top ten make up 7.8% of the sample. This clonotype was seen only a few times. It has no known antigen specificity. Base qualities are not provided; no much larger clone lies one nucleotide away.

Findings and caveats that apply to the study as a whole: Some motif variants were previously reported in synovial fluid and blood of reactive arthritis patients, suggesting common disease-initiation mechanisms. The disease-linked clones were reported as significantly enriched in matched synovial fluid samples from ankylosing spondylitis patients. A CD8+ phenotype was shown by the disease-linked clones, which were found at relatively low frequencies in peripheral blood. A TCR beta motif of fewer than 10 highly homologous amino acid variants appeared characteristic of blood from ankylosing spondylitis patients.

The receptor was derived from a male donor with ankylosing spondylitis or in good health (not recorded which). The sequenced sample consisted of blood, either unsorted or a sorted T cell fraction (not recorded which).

CDR3 region: CASSWGSGTGELFF. The DNA sequence reads TGTGCCAGCAGCTGGGGGTCGGGCACCGGGGAGCTGTTTTTT. The chain is assembled from TRBV7-8 and TRBJ2-2; the D region may be TRBD1 or TRBD2, each matching 5 bases equally. From the germline V gene, CDR1 is SGHVS and CDR2 is FQNEAQ. The CDR3 runs 14 amino acids, cysteine and phenylalanine included. Of all the DNA, just the CDR3 is kept, 42 bases in frame from base 1. V is pared back by 4 bases and J by 4 bases, with 10 bases lying between the germline termini.